Listed below are T cell receptor beta chains from one sample, sequenced in a study of identical twins. TCRdb re-called the 5' RACE reads through MiXCR, storing one row per CDR3 protein. This sample has hundreds of thousands of distinct CDR3 sequences; 15% to 20% occur once, and the top ten carry approximately 14%. These data were likewise used in another study, on T cells expressing NK-cell markers.

Specimen: PBMCs. The origin of the receptors is a woman in her late teens or twenties in good health. Both conserved end residues are part of each CDR3. A D gene is named only where the DNA matches it firmly. Only part of the rows carry a size: once, few, many, or a class if the clone is expanded.

j_call,d_call,clone_size,v_call,cdr3_nt,cdr3_aa
TRBJ2-1,TRBD1,NA,TRBV12-3/TRBV12-4,TGTGCCAGCAGTTTAACGGGACAGGGCCCTGAGCAGTTCTTC,CASSLTGQGPEQFF
TRBJ2-2,TRBD2,few,TRBV20-1,TGCAGTGCTAGAGGATACGGGAGGGACGGGGAGCTGTTTTTT,CSARGYGRDGELFF
TRBJ2-1,NA,NA,TRBV5-1,TGCGCCAGCAGCCTGGGGACTTACGGGTACAATGAGCAGTTCTTC,CASSLGTYGYNEQFF
TRBJ2-3,TRBD2,few,TRBV9,TGTGCCAGCAGCGTAGAGCCTAGCGGGAGTCCAGATACGCAGTATTTT,CASSVEPSGSPDTQYF
TRBJ2-7,NA,NA,TRBV30,TGTGCCTCCCAGATGGGGGAATTCTACGAGCAGTACTTC,CASQMGEFYEQYF
TRBJ2-5,NA,NA,TRBV20-1,TGCAGTGCTAGGTGGGCTCAAGAGACCCAGTACTTC,CSARWAQETQYF
TRBJ2-3,TRBD2,NA,TRBV7-8,TGTGCCAGCAGCCCAAGTCTTTCACTAGCGGGATCAGATACGCAGTATTTT,CASSPSLSLAGSDTQYF
TRBJ2-3,NA,NA,TRBV6-2/TRBV6-3,TGTGCCAGCAGTGACCGGGACAGCACAGATACGCAGTATTTT,CASSDRDSTDTQYF
TRBJ2-3,NA,few,TRBV25-1,TGTGCCAGCAGTGATTTAATTCTCAGCACAGATACGCAGTATTTT,CASSDLILSTDTQYF
TRBJ2-2,NA,few,TRBV12-3/TRBV12-4,TGCTATAAGAACACCGGGGAGCTGTTTTTT,CYKNTGELFF
TRBJ1-1,NA,NA,TRBV29-1,TGCAGCGTTGTCCCGACCGAGGGGCGGCCGAGCACTGAAGCTTTCTTT,CSVVPTEGRPSTEAFF
TRBJ2-3,NA,few,TRBV4-3,TGCGCCAGCAGCCAAGATCAGGGGTACACGCAGTATTTT,CASSQDQGYTQYF
TRBJ1-1,NA,NA,TRBV20-1,TGCAGTGCTAGGAACCGGGGGCGTACTGAAGCTTTCTTT,CSARNRGRTEAFF
TRBJ2-7,TRBD1,NA,TRBV12-3/TRBV12-4,TGTGCCAGCAGCCCACGGGACAGGGGAGGCGAGCAGTACTTC,CASSPRDRGGEQYF
TRBJ2-7,TRBD2,few,TRBV6-5,TGTGCCAGCAGTTACCAACCAACTAGCGACTACGAGCAGTACTTC,CASSYQPTSDYEQYF
TRBJ2-7,TRBD2,NA,TRBV11-1,TGTGCCAGCAGCACACATCTCGTTCGGGCTAGCGGTACCTACGAGCAGTACTTC,CASSTHLVRASGTYEQYF
TRBJ2-7,NA,NA,TRBV3-1,TGTGCCAGCAGCCCCGGGCCCCTAGGGCGAGAGCTCTACGAGCAGTACTTC,CASSPGPLGRELYEQYF
TRBJ2-3,NA,few,TRBV5-1,TGCGCCAGCAGCTTTAACACAGGGTCGGGCACAGATACGCAGTATTTT,CASSFNTGSGTDTQYF
TRBJ1-1,NA,few,TRBV20-1,TGCAGTGCTAGAGATCCGGGGGCCTCTAACACTGAAGCTTTCTTT,CSARDPGASNTEAFF
TRBJ2-3,NA,NA,TRBV7-8,TGTGCCAGCAGCCCCCTGGCGGGACCACGAGATACGCAGTATTTT,CASSPLAGPRDTQYF
TRBJ2-3,NA,few,TRBV3-1,TGTGCCAGCAGCTCCCGTCACACAGATACGCAGTATTTT,CASSSRHTDTQYF
TRBJ1-1,NA,few,TRBV12-3/TRBV12-4,TGTGCCAGCAGTTTCGAGGGCAATAGGGAAGCTTTCTTT,CASSFEGNREAFF
TRBJ2-7,NA,few,TRBV9,TGTGCCAGCAGCGTAGACCCACTATCCGAGCAGTACTTC,CASSVDPLSEQYF
TRBJ1-2,NA,NA,TRBV7-3,TGTGCCAGCAGCGAGAACAAGAACTATGGCTACACCTTC,CASSENKNYGYTF
TRBJ2-3,TRBD2,few,TRBV20-1,TGCAGTGAAGCGGGAGATGAAGATACGCAGTATTTT,CSEAGDEDTQYF
TRBJ2-5,NA,NA,TRBV20-1,TGCAGTGCTAGAGGGGCCAAGGCCCAGTACTTC,CSARGAKAQYF
TRBJ2-7,TRBD2,few,TRBV20-1,TGCAGTGCTAGACCCAAACCGGGACTAGCGGGAGGAGTTTTCTCCTACGAGCAGTACTTC,CSARPKPGLAGGVFSYEQYF
TRBJ2-3,NA,NA,TRBV12-3/TRBV12-4,TGTGCCAGCAGTTTTTTAACTTCCCTACTAGATACGCAGTATTTT,CASSFLTSLLDTQYF
TRBJ2-1,TRBD1,NA,TRBV7-9,TGTGCCAGCAGCTGGGGACAGGGTAGGTTCTTC,CASSWGQGRFF
TRBJ1-1,TRBD1,few,TRBV6-5,TGTGCCAGCAGTTACGGGACAGGGTTTATGAACACTGAAGCTTTCTTT,CASSYGTGFMNTEAFF
TRBJ1-1,NA,NA,TRBV9,TGTGCCAGCAGCGTAGGGGGGGGGCGAACTGAAGCTTTCTTT,CASSVGGGRTEAFF
TRBJ2-7,NA,NA,TRBV5-1,TGCGCCAGCAGCTTGGATTCCAGGACCTACGAGCAGTACTTC,CASSLDSRTYEQYF
TRBJ2-1,NA,few,TRBV5-1,TGCGCCAGCAGCGGCAACTTGCCTTCCTACAATGAGCAGTTCTTC,CASSGNLPSYNEQFF
TRBJ2-1,NA,few,TRBV5-6,TGTGCCAGCAGTCCCGGGTCGGGACACAATGAGCAGTTCTTC,CASSPGSGHNEQFF
TRBJ1-2,NA,NA,TRBV20-1,TGCAGTGCTGCCCTTAGGCAGGAGGGATATGGCTACACCTTC,CSAALRQEGYGYTF
TRBJ2-1,NA,NA,TRBV30,TGTGCCTGGACCCTGTTGATCCCGGGGGTCAATGAGCAGTTCTTC,CAWTLLIPGVNEQFF
TRBJ2-7,TRBD2,few,TRBV6-1,TGTGCCAGCAGGCCCCAGCGGGGGGGTACCTACGAGCAGTACTTC,CASRPQRGGTYEQYF
TRBJ2-1,TRBD2,few,TRBV11-2,TGTGCCAGCAGCTCCCGCTGGGGGGTAGCGGGGGGGCCAGGTGAGCAGTTCTTC,CASSSRWGVAGGPGEQFF
TRBJ2-1,NA,NA,TRBV7-9,TGTGCCAGCAGCCCCGGACGGACCAACTACAATGAGCAGTTCTTC,CASSPGRTNYNEQFF
TRBJ2-1,TRBD2,NA,TRBV9,TGTGCCAGCAGCGTAGAGGGAACTAGCGGAGCTTACAATGAGCAGTTCTTC,CASSVEGTSGAYNEQFF
TRBJ2-7,TRBD2,NA,TRBV20-1,TGCAGTGCTATGCTAGCGGGAGTGATTCACGAGCAGTACTTC,CSAMLAGVIHEQYF
TRBJ2-3,TRBD2,few,TRBV10-1,TGCGCCAGCACCCCTGGACTAGCGGGGACAGATACGCAGTATTTT,CASTPGLAGTDTQYF
TRBJ1-1,NA,few,TRBV12-3/TRBV12-4,TGTGCCAGTTCTACAGGGTTAATCACTGAAGCTTTCTTT,CASSTGLITEAFF
TRBJ2-5,TRBD1,NA,TRBV12-3/TRBV12-4,TGTGCCAGCAGTCTTGGGACAGCCCGGACCCAGTACTTC,CASSLGTARTQYF
TRBJ2-2,TRBD2,NA,TRBV5-6,TGTGCCAGCAGCCCGTACGGGACTAGCGGGGGGCCCACCGGGGAGCTGTTTTTT,CASSPYGTSGGPTGELFF
TRBJ2-2,NA,NA,TRBV20-1,TGCAGTGCTAGGAAGCAGGGTTTGCGCACCGGGGAGCTGTTTTTT,CSARKQGLRTGELFF
TRBJ2-7,NA,NA,TRBV10-3,TGTGCCATCAGTGAGGTTTCCGAGCAGTACTTC,CAISEVSEQYF
TRBJ2-7,NA,NA,TRBV29-1,TGCAGCGTCTGGACCGGCTACGAGCAGTACTTC,CSVWTGYEQYF
TRBJ2-1,NA,NA,TRBV20-1,TGCAGTGCCTTGAGGAGGCCCCAGAATGAGCAGTTCTTC,CSALRRPQNEQFF
TRBJ2-5,NA,NA,TRBV2,TGTGCCAGCAGAGAACATCGTAAACAGGGTGGGGAGACCCAGTACTTC,CASREHRKQGGETQYF